A single sample is the source of the 28 T cell receptor beta chains below, sequenced in a study of T cells in Graves' hyperthyroidism and ophthalmopathy (dated by TCRdb to between 2018 and 2021). Library preparation employed multiplex PCR. This sample was sequenced with an Illumina HiSeq 2000. The TCR beta CDR3 regions were amplified from the RNA transcripts. For the first round of RT-PCR on the TCR CDR3, the HTBI primer set was used together with the Qiagen OneStep RT-PCR kit. In TCRdb, the public reads were trimmed at Q25 with fastp and aligned with MiXCR, with productive beta chains retained. Each entry is one CDR3 protein sequence, shown with its most common DNA and genes. In this sample the table shows more than 550,000 distinct CDR3 sequences, about 18% of which occur a single time. The top ten hold less than 20% of the sample. Sequencing was done on a sample of blood. These receptors all come from a man aged 45 to 65 with Graves' hyperthyroidism.

In this sample, this clonotype turned up a few times. The chain links TRBV7-6 to TRBJ1-1, with TRBD1 as a possible D gene (6 bases). Germline loops: CDR1 SGHVS, CDR2 FNYEAQ. This CDR3 has 15 amino acids. V lost 1 base and J lost 8, with 17 bases in between. In DNA, the CDR3 is TGTGCCAGCAGCTTAGGGGGCCAATTAACAGGGGAAGCTTTCTTT. It specifies CASSLGGQLTGEAFF.

The rearrangement uses TRBV3-1 and TRBJ2-2, with D hard to call. Germline CDR1 is LGHDT and CDR2 is YNNKEL (reference sequence). The V and J ends lost 1 base and 4 bases respectively, with 10 bases between them. There are 15 residues in the CDR3. The chain's CDR3 is CASSQVSPLTGELFF. CDR3 nucleotide sequence: TGTGCCAGCAGCCAAGTTTCACCGCTCACCGGGGAGCTGTTTTTT.

Of note for this clonotype: Germline is not matched at one junction end, which may reflect a read error. The rearrangement links TRBV28 to TRBJ2-5; D may be TRBD2 (6 bases). The CDR3 extends over 11 amino acids. From germline, CDR1 is MDHEN and CDR2 SYDVKM. In nucleotides, the CDR3 is TGTGGCAGCAGTTTACGGGAGACCCAGCACTTC. Translating gives CGSSLRETQHF.

Regarding this clonotype: Germline and junction disagree at one end, which may indicate a read error. This chain joins TRBV20-1 and TRBJ2-3, with TRBD1 identical over 9 bases. CDR1 is DFQATT, CDR2 SNEGSKA, per germline (reference sequence). The CDR3 is 15 residues long. CDR3 in DNA: TGTAGTGCTAGACCCGGGACAGGGAACTCAGATACGCAGTATTTT. Translating it yields CSARPGTGNSDTQYF.

A few counts support this clonotype. The chain is built from TRBV7-2 and TRBJ2-6; perhaps TRBD1 as D (5 bases). Germline V gene lookup returns CDR1 SGHTA and CDR2 FQGNSA. Trimming stripped 1 base from V and 0 bases from J, with 7 bases between. This CDR3 contains 16 residues. The CDR3, as DNA: TGTGCCAGCAGCTTAGGGACAATCTCTGGGGCCAACGTCCTGACTTTC. This translates into CASSLGTISGANVLTF.

V usage is TRBV19 and J usage is TRBJ2-1, with a weak D call TRBD2 (5 bases). Deletions cut 7 bases from V and 1 base from J, with 20 bases between. Per the germline V gene, CDR1 is LNHDA and CDR2 is SQIVND (reference sequence). The CDR3 runs 17 residues. CDR3 in amino acids: CASTGLQGSRSYNEQFF. For the CDR3, the DNA is TGTGCCAGTACGGGCCTTCAAGGGAGTAGGTCCTACAATGAGCAGTTCTTC.

J is TRBJ2-2 and V is TRBV13; 9 positions match TRBD1. The junction had 7 bases not matched to a gene; V was cut back by 5 bases and J by 6 bases. This CDR3 has 15 residues. Germline lookup yields CDR1 PRHDT and CDR2 FYEKMQ (reference sequence). The CDR3 DNA is TGTGCCAGCAGCCCTGGGACAGGGAGGGCCGGGGAGCTGTTTTTT. Translating it yields CASSPGTGRAGELFF.

The sample holds many counts of this clonotype. The genes are TRBV9 and TRBJ1-6, with D possibly matching TRBD1 (5 bases). There are 14 residues in the CDR3. The germline CDR1 and CDR2 sequences are SGDLS and YYNGEE. Trimming stripped 0 bases from V and 7 bases from J, with 8 bases between. CDR3 in DNA: TGTGCCAGCAGCGTAGAACAGGTGAATTCACCCCTCCACTTT. It yields the protein CASSVEQVNSPLHF.

Many counts were recorded for this clonotype. V is TRBV5-1 and J is TRBJ1-1, with a weak D call TRBD1 (5 bases). The V gene lost 1 base and the J gene lost 0 bases, with 10 bases spanning the gap. The CDR3 length is 15 residues. CDR1 is SGHRS and CDR2 is YFSETQ in the germline V gene. In DNA, the CDR3 is TGCGCCAGCAGCTTGTCCAGGGAGTTGAACACTGAAGCTTTCTTT. It is translated as CASSLSRELNTEAFF.

The genes are TRBV2 and TRBJ2-7; D is ambiguous. Germline CDR1 reads SNHLY; CDR2 reads FYNNEI. Trimming took 7 bases from V and 0 from J, leaving 13 bases between them. This CDR3 contains 14 residues. CDR3 loop: CASTDTRSSYEQYF. The DNA of the CDR3 is TGTGCCAGCACTGACACCAGGAGCTCCTACGAGCAGTACTTC.

This clonotype was detected only a few times. This rearrangement joins TRBV7-2 to TRBJ2-1; weak D call: TRBD1 (5 bases). CDR1 and CDR2 (germline): SGHTA, FQGNSA. The CDR3 totals 14 residues. V was pared by 2 bases and J by 6 bases, with 11 bases between. CDR3 nucleotides: TGTGCCAGCAGCTTATCAAGAAGGGGCAATGAGCAGTTCTTC. This encodes CASSLSRRGNEQFF. The full variable domain, with the rest looked up from reference TRBV7-2 and TRBJ2-1, is GAGVSQSPSNKVTEKGKDVELRCDPISGHTALYWYRQSLGQGLEFLIYFQGNSAPDKSGLPSDRFSAERTGGSVSTLTIQRTQQEDSAVYLCASSLSRRGNEQFFGPGTRLTVL.

The table lists this clonotype with a few counts. At one end, the junction sequence differs from germline, possibly due to a read error. V is TRBV11-2 and J is TRBJ2-1, with TRBD1 as a possible D gene (5 bases). CDR1 is SGHAT, CDR2 FQNNGV, per germline. The CDR3 spans 15 residues. CDR3 coding DNA: TGTGCCAGCAGCCGAGTCCAGGGCGCCTACAATGATCAGTGCTTC. Translation: CASSRVQGAYNDQCF.

This clonotype came up many times. The chain employs TRBV2 and TRBJ2-1, with 9 positions matching TRBD2. Germline V gene data show CDR1 as SNHLY and CDR2 as FYNNEI. The CDR3 is made up of 13 amino acids. The V and J ends lost 8 bases and 7 bases, in that order; junction bases with no gene match: 6. The CDR3 sequence is CASLLAGENEQFF. The CDR3 region has the DNA TGTGCCAGCTTATTAGCGGGAGAGAATGAGCAGTTCTTC. The full variable domain, completed using reference TRBV2 and TRBJ2-1, is EPEVTQTPSHQVTQMGQEVILRCVPISNHLYFYWYRQILGQKVEFLVSFYNNEISEKSEIFDDQFSVERPDGSNFTLKIRSTKLEDSAMYFCASLLAGENEQFFGPGTRLTVL.

There are many counts of this clonotype. The chain is built from TRBV7-2 and TRBJ1-4, with a weak D call TRBD1 (5 bases). V was trimmed by 2 bases and J by 5 bases, leaving 12 bases between them. The CDR3 consists of 15 residues. Germline assignment: CDR1 SGHTA and CDR2 FQGNSA. CDR3 bases: TGTGCCAGCAGCTTAAGCCCGAGGACAAATGAAAAACTGTTTTTT. Residues: CASSLSPRTNEKLFF. The full variable domain, with the rest looked up from reference TRBV7-2 and TRBJ1-4, is GAGVSQSPSNKVTEKGKDVELRCDPISGHTALYWYRQSLGQGLEFLIYFQGNSAPDKSGLPSDRFSAERTGGSVSTLTIQRTQQEDSAVYLCASSLSPRTNEKLFFGSGTQLSVL.

The rearrangement joins TRBV24-1 to TRBJ2-2; 11 bases match TRBD2. This CDR3 is built from 18 residues. V trimming: 3 bases; J trimming: 2 bases; junction bases outside the gene matches: 7. From germline, CDR1 is KGHDR and CDR2 SFDVKD. The CDR3 spells CATSDPGLAAINTGELFF. Written as DNA, the CDR3 is TGTGCCACCAGTGATCCGGGACTAGCGGCAATAAACACCGGGGAGCTGTTTTTT.

There are many counts of this clonotype. J is TRBJ2-7 and V is TRBV2; possible D gene TRBD1, 5 bases. V was pared by 8 bases and J by 3 bases, with 14 bases between. The CDR3 extends over 13 amino acids. Germline CDR1 reads SNHLY; CDR2 reads FYNNEI. CDR3 amino acids: CASADSLRYEQYF. The DNA for the CDR3 is TGTGCCAGCGCTGACAGTCTGCGCTACGAGCAGTACTTC.

The table lists this clonotype with many counts. This rearrangement joins TRBV20-1 to TRBJ2-1; D may be TRBD2 (6 bases). Germline V gene data show CDR1 as DFQATT and CDR2 as SNEGSKA (reference sequence). The V end lost 6 bases, the J end lost 8 bases, and 23 bases lay between the germline ends. The CDR3 extends over 15 amino acids. CDR3 sequence (DNA): TGCAGTGCCCCCCCTAGCGTGGGAGAGGTCGATGAGCAGTTCTTC. Translation gives CSAPPSVGEVDEQFF.

The sample holds a few counts of this clonotype. The chain has TRBV5-4 and TRBJ2-1; 7 nucleotides match TRBD2. The CDR3 contains 13 residues. The V and J ends lost 5 bases and 8 bases, in that order; junction bases with no gene match: 7. Germline V gene sequence: CDR1 SGHNT, CDR2 YYREEE (reference sequence). The DNA for the CDR3 is TGTGCCAGCAGTTATGGGACTAACGATGAGCAGTTCTTC. Translating it yields CASSYGTNDEQFF.

The chain carries TRBV9 and TRBJ2-6, with a weak D call TRBD1 (5 bases). Germline loops: CDR1 SGDLS, CDR2 YYNGEE. The length of the CDR3 is 16 residues. The V gene lost 6 bases and the J gene lost 0 bases, with 13 bases spanning the gap. CDR3 sequence (DNA): TGTGCCAGCAAGGGGTACACTCACTCTGGGGCCAACGTCCTGACTTTC. Protein sequence: CASKGYTHSGANVLTF.

This clonotype was seen many times. J is TRBJ1-1 and V is TRBV18, with no clear D. The CDR3 contains 14 residues. Trimming left V 4 bases short and J 3 bases short, with 12 bases between. Germline V gene sequence: CDR1 KGHSH, CDR2 LQKENI. The chain's CDR3 is CASSRSIGDTEAFF. The CDR3 DNA follows: TGTGCCAGCTCACGATCGATCGGTGACACTGAAGCTTTCTTT. Drawing the rest from reference TRBV18 and TRBJ1-1, the complete variable domain is NAGVMQNPRHLVRRRGQEARLRCSPMKGHSHVYWYRQLPEEGLKFMVYLQKENIIDESGMPKERFSAEFPKEGPSILRIQQVVRGDSAAYFCASSRSIGDTEAFFGQGTRLTVV.

This clonotype has a count of ten or more. This chain connects TRBV30 to TRBJ1-5; perhaps TRBD1 as D (6 bases). Germline loops: CDR1 GTSNPN, CDR2 SVGIG (reference sequence). The germline V and J ends were trimmed by 6 bases and 2 bases, with 17 bases remaining between them. The CDR3 has 15 amino acids. The CDR3 region is CACQVGNRGNQPQHF. For the CDR3, the DNA is TGTGCCTGTCAAGTGGGAAACAGGGGCAATCAGCCCCAGCATTTT.

CDR3 DNA sequence: TGCAGCGTTGAACTCCGACCGGGAGCGGACGAGCAGTACTTC. This codes for CSVELRPGADEQYF. The rearrangement joins TRBV29-1 to TRBJ2-7, with D possibly being TRBD2 (6 bases). Trimming removed 2 bases at V and 5 bases at J, with 16 bases between. Germline assignment: CDR1 SQVTM and CDR2 ANQGSEA. The CDR3 loop spans 14 amino acids.

This clonotype was recorded a few times. The genes are TRBV20-1 and TRBJ1-2; D not certain. The germline V gene has CDR1 DFQATT and CDR2 SNEGSKA (reference sequence). V gave up 5 bases and J gave up 4 bases, with 8 bases separating them. CDR3 length: 11 residues. The CDR3: CSAETTYGYTF. The CDR3, as DNA: TGCAGTGCTGAGACAACCTATGGCTACACCTTC.

This clonotype was detected only a few times. Lacking the conserved final phenylalanine or tryptophan, this CDR3 likely reflects a read error. The chain employs TRBV18 and TRBJ2-7; 10 bases match TRBD1. The junction had 4 bases not matched to a gene; V was cut back by 4 bases and J by 4 bases. This CDR3 has 14 residues. Per the germline V gene, CDR1 is KGHSH and CDR2 is LQKENI. CDR3 sequence (DNA): TGTGCCAGCTCACGTCCGGGACAGGGGTACGAGCAGTACCTC. It codes for CASSRPGQGYEQYL.

The rearrangement joins TRBV9 to TRBJ2-1; D might be TRBD2 (5 bases). With 0 bases removed from V and 7 bases from J, the gap between germline ends came to 17 bases. The CDR3 runs to 16 residues. In germline, CDR1 is SGDLS, CDR2 YYNGEE. The CDR3 nucleotides read TGTGCCAGCAGCGTAGGAGGGTCATTTCTATCTAATGAGCAGTTCTTC. It translates to CASSVGGSFLSNEQFF. Looking up the rest from reference TRBV9 and TRBJ2-1 gives the full variable domain: DSGVTQTPKHLITATGQRVTLRCSPRSGDLSVYWYQQSLDQGLQFLIQYYNGEERAKGNILERFSAQQFPDLHSELNLSSLELGDSALYFCASSVGGSFLSNEQFFGPGTRLTVL.

V is TRBV4-1 and J is TRBJ2-1; 8 bases map to TRBD2. Trimming took 6 bases from V and 6 from J; bases not matched to a gene: 10. CDR1 is MGHRA, CDR2 YSYEKL, per germline. The CDR3 loop spans 15 amino acids. The CDR3 nucleotides read TGCGCCAGCAGACCGCTTGGAGCGGGAGCCAATGAGCAGTTCTTC. Its protein is CASRPLGAGANEQFF.

The rearrangement links TRBV2 to TRBJ2-3; tentative D call: TRBD2 (6 bases). This CDR3 region has 13 residues. Per the germline V gene, CDR1 is SNHLY and CDR2 is FYNNEI. V was clipped by 8 bases and J by 3 bases, with 12 bases between them. CDR3 DNA sequence: TGTGCCAGCGGGGCAGGGAGGACAGATACGCAGTATTTT. Translating gives CASGAGRTDTQYF.

This rearrangement joins TRBV25-1 to TRBJ2-1; D might be TRBD2 (5 bases). The CDR3 has 14 residues. Germline CDR1 is MGHDK and CDR2 is SYGVNS. V was clipped by 0 bases and J by 2 bases, with 5 bases between them. The CDR3, as DNA: TGTGCCAGCAGTGAATACGGGACCTACAATGAGCAGTTCTTC. It encodes CASSEYGTYNEQFF.